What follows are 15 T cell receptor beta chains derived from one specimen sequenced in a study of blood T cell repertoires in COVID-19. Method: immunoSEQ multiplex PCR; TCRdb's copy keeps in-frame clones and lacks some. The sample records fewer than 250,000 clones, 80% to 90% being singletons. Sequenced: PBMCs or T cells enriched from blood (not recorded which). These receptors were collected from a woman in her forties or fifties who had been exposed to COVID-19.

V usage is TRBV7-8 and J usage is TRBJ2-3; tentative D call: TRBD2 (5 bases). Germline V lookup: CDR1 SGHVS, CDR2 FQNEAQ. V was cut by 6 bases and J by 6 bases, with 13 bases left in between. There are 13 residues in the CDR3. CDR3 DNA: TGTGCCAGCAGGCTACTAGAGGCGGATACGCAGTATTTT. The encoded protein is CASRLLEADTQYF.

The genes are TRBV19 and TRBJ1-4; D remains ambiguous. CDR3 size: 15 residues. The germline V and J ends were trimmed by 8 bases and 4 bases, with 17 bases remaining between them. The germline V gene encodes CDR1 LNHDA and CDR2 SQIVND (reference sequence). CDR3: CASSDKAVGNEKLFF. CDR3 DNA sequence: TGTGCCAGTTCGGATAAGGCGGTTGGTAATGAAAAACTGTTTTTT.

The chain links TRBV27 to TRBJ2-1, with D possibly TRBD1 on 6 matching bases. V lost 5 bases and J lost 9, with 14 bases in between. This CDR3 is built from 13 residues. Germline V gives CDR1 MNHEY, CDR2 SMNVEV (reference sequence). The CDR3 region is CASSRDKAGEQFF. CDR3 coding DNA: TGTGCCAGCAGTAGGGACAAGGCGGGTGAGCAGTTCTTC.

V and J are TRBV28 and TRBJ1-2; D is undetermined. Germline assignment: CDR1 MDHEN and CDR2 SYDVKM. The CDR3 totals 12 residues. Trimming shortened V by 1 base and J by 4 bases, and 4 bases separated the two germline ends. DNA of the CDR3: TGTGCCAGCAGTTTATTCGGCTATGGCTACACCTTC. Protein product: CASSLFGYGYTF.

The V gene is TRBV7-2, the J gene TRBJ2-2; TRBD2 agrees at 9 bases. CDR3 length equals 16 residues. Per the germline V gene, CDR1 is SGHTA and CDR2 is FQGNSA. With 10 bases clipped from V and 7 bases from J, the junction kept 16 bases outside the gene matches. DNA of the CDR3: TGTGCCACAAGGAAGAGCGGGGGGACGGTAGGCGGGGAGCTGTTTTTT. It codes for CATRKSGGTVGGELFF.

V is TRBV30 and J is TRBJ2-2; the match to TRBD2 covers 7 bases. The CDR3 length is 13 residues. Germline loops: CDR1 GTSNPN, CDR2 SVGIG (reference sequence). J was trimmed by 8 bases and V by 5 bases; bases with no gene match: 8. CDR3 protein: CAWAGTMTGELFF. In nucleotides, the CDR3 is TGTGCCTGGGCCGGGACTATGACTGGGGAGCTGTTTTTT. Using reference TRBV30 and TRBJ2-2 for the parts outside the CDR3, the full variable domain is SQTIHQWPATLVQPVGSPLSLECTVEGTSNPNLYWYRQAAGRGLQLLFYSVGIGQISSEVPQNLSASRPQDRQFILSSKKLLLSDSGFYLCAWAGTMTGELFFGEGSRLTVL.

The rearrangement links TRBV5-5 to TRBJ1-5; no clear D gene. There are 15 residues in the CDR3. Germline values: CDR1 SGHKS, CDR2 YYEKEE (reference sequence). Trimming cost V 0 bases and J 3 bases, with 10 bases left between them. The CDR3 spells CASSLVFGNNQPQHF. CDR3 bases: TGTGCCAGCAGCTTGGTATTCGGGAACAATCAGCCCCAGCATTTT.

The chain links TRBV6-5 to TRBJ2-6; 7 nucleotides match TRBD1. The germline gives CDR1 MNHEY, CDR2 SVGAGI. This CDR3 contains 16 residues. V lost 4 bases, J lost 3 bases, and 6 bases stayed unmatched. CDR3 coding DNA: TGTGCCAGCAGTTTCCAGGGGGTTGGTGGGGCCAACGTCCTGACTTTC. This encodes CASSFQGVGGANVLTF.

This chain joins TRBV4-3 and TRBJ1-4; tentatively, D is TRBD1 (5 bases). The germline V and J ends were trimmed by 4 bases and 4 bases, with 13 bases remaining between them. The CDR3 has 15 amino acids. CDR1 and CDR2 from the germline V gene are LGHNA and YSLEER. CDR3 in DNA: TGCGCCAGCAGCCGTCCGCCCGGGGGTAATGAAAAACTGTTTTTT. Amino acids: CASSRPPGGNEKLFF.

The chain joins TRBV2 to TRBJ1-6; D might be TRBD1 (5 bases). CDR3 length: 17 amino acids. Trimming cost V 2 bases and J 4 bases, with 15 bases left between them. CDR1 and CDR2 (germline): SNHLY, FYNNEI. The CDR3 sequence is CASSEMGRQPYNSPLHF. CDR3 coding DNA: TGTGCCAGCAGTGAAATGGGTCGACAGCCGTATAATTCACCCCTCCACTTT. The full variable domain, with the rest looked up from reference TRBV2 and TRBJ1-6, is EPEVTQTPSHQVTQMGQEVILRCVPISNHLYFYWYRQILGQKVEFLVSFYNNEISEKSEIFDDQFSVERPDGSNFTLKIRSTKLEDSAMYFCASSEMGRQPYNSPLHFGNGTRLTVT.

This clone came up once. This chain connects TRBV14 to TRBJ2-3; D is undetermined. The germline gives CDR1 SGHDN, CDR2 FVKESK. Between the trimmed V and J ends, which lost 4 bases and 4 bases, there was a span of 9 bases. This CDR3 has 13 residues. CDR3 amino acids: CASSPFPSDTQYF. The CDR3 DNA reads TGTGCCAGCAGCCCTTTCCCCTCAGATACGCAGTATTTT.

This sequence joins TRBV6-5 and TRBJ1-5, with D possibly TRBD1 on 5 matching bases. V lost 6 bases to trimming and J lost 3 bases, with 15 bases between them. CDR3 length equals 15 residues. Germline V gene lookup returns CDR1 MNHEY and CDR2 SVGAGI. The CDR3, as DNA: TGTGCCAGCAGGTGGGAAGGGGCCCCCAATCAGCCCCAGCATTTT. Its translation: CASRWEGAPNQPQHF.

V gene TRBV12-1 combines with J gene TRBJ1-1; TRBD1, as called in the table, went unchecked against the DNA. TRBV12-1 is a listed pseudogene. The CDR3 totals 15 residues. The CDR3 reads CASILRTGPGTEAFF. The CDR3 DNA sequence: TGTGCCAGCATCCTACGTACAGGGCCAGGGACTGAAGCTTTCTTT.

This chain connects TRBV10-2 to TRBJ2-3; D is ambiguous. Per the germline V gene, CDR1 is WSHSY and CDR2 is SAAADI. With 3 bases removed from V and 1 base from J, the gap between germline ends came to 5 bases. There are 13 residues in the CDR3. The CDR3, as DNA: TGCGCCAGCAGTGAACCGGGCACAGATACGCAGTATTTT. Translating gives CASSEPGTDTQYF.

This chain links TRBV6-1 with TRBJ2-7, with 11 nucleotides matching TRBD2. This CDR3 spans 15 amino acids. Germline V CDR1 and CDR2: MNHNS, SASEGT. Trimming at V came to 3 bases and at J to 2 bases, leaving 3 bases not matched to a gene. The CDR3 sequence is CASSDGTSGTYEQYF. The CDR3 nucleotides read TGTGCCAGCAGTGATGGGACTAGCGGTACCTACGAGCAGTACTTC.